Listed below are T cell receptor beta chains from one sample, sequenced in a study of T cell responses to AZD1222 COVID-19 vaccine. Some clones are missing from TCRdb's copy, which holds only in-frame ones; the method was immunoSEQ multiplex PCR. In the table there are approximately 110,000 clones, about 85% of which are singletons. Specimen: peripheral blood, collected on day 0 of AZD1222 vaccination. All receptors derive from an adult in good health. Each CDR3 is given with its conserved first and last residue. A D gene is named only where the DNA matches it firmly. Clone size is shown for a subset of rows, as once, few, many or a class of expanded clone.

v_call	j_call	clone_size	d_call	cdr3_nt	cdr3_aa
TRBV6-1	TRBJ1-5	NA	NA	TGTGCCAGCAGTGACGTGACAGAGCCCGTTCCCCAGCATTTT	CASSDVTEPVPQHF
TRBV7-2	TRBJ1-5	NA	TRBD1	TGTGCCAGCAATGGGGGACAGAATCAGCCCCAGCATTTT	CASNGGQNQPQHF
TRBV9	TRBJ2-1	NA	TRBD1	TGTGCCAGCAGCGCAGAATCCCGGGACAGGGAGTTCTTC	CASSAESRDREFF
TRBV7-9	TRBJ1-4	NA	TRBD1	TGTGCCAGCAGCGTGACGACAGGGGTTAATGAAAAACTGTTTTTT	CASSVTTGVNEKLFF
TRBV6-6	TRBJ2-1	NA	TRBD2	TGTGCCAGCAGTCCGCGGGGGTCGGGCAATGAGCAGTTCTTC	CASSPRGSGNEQFF
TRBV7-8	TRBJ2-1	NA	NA	TGTGCCAGCACCCCAGCGAGGGGGGGCCCAAATGAGCAGTTCTTC	CASTPARGGPNEQFF
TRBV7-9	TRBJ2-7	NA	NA	TGTGCCAGCAGCCGTACCGACAATCGGTACGAGCAGTACTTC	CASSRTDNRYEQYF
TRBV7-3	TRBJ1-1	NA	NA	TGTGCCAGCAGCTTATCTGGGGGGACTGAAGCTTTCTTT	CASSLSGGTEAFF
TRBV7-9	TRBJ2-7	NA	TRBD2	TGTGCCAGCAGCCTGCGGGGAAAGCGGGGGGAATACGAGCAGTACTTC	CASSLRGKRGEYEQYF
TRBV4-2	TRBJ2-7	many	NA	TGTGCCAGCAGCCAAGGGTCCGAACTCGAGCAGTACTTC	CASSQGSELEQYF
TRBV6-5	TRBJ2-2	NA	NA	TGTGCCAGCAGTCGCAATGGGAACACCGGGGAGCTGTTTTTT	CASSRNGNTGELFF
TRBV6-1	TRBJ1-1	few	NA	TGTGCCAGCAGTGAAGCTGGACCGCGCCGTACCGTAATGAACACTGAAGCTTTCTTT	CASSEAGPRRTVMNTEAFF
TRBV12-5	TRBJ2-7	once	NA	TGTGCTAGTGGTTTACTCAGTCGCGAGCAGTACTTC	CASGLLSREQYF
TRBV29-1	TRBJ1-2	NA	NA	TGCAGCGTTGGGGAGGGCCCTAACTATGGCTACACCTTC	CSVGEGPNYGYTF
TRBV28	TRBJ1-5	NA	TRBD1	TGTGCCAGCAGTGAGACAGGGACAAATCAGCCCCAGCATTTT	CASSETGTNQPQHF
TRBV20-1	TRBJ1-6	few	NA	TGCAGTGCTAGTCGTCCAGGGGCCTATAATTCACCCCTCCACTTT	CSASRPGAYNSPLHF
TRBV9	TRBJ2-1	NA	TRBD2	TGTGCCAGCAGCGTAGGCCGGGGGGGGCCGGTTGGCAATGAGCAGTTCTTC	CASSVGRGGPVGNEQFF
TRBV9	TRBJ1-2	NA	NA	TGTGCCAGCAGCGTGGAACCGGGACACCCCGACTATGGCTACACCTTC	CASSVEPGHPDYGYTF
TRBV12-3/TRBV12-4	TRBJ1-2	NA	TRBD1	TGTGCCAGCAGGGACAGGGGTGGCTACACCTTC	CASRDRGGYTF
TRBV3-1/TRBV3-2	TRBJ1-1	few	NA	TGTGCCAGCAGCCAAAGGGATAGGGGCCCTTTCTTT	CASSQRDRGPFF
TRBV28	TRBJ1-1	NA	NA	TGTGCCAGCATGGGGTGGGGGAGACTCACTGAAGCTTTCTTT	CASMGWGRLTEAFF
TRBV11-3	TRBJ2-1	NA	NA	TGTGCCAGCAGCTTAGCGGGGGTCGTCTATGAGCAGTTCTTC	CASSLAGVVYEQFF
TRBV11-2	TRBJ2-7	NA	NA	TGTGCCAGCAGCCTGATTGGCGAGCAGTACTTC	CASSLIGEQYF
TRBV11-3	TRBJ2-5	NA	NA	TGTGCCAGCAGCTCAATGCGGGGCCGGGAGACCCAGTACTTC	CASSSMRGRETQYF
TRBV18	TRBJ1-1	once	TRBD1	TGTGCCAGCTCACCACCGGGGCAGGGGGCTTGGGACACTGAAGCTTTCTTT	CASSPPGQGAWDTEAFF
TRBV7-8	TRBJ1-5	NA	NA	TGTGCCAGCAGCTCCTCGCCGGGACAGCCCCAGCATTTT	CASSSSPGQPQHF
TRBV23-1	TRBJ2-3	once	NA	TGCGCCAGCAGCCAGACCTATTTT	CASSQTYF
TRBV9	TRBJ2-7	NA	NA	TGTGCCAGCAGCGCTGGACATTTGTCCTACGAGCAGTACTTC	CASSAGHLSYEQYF
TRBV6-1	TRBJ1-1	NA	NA	TGTGCCAGCAGTGAAGGGACGGAGAACACTGAAGCTTTCTTT	CASSEGTENTEAFF
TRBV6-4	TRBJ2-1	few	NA	TGTGCCAGCAGCGCCAACTGGGGATGGTACAATGAGCAGTTCTTC	CASSANWGWYNEQFF
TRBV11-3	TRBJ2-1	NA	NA	TGTGCCAGCAGCTTAGGAGTCCGCCAGCAGTTCTTC	CASSLGVRQQFF
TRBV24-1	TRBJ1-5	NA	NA	TGTGCCACCAGTGACTCCGACGTGGGACAGCCCCAGCATTTT	CATSDSDVGQPQHF
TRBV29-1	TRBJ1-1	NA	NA	TGCAGCGTTGAGTGGGGCGCAGGGAGCTTACCTGAAGCTTTCTTT	CSVEWGAGSLPEAFF
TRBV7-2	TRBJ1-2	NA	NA	TGTGCCAGCAACCCCACGAGGTCGGTTGGCTACACCTTC	CASNPTRSVGYTF
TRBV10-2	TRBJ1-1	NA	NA	TGCGCCAGCAGTGAGCTGGGCACTGAAGCTTTCTTT	CASSELGTEAFF
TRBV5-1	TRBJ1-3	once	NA	TGCGCCAGCGCAAGGGAGGGGAGCTCTGGAAACACCATATATTTT	CASAREGSSGNTIYF
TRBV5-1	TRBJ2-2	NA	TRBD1	TGCGCCAGCAGCTTGGACAGGGGGGTCACCGGGGAGCTGTTTTTT	CASSLDRGVTGELFF
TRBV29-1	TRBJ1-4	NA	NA	TGCAGCGTTTCCTTACAGGGTTCCATAGAAAAACTGTTTTTT	CSVSLQGSIEKLFF
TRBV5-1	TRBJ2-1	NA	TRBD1	TGCGCCAGCAGCCTAAACGGACAGGGAAGCGGCAATGAGCAGTTCTTC	CASSLNGQGSGNEQFF
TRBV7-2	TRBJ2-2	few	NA	TGTGCCAGCAGCGGCTCGGGCCAGAGGGCCGGGGAGCTGTTTTTT	CASSGSGQRAGELFF
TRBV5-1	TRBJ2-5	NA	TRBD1	TGCGCCAGCAGCTGGGACAGGGATGGGACCCAGTACTTC	CASSWDRDGTQYF
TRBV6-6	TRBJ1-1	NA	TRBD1	TGTGCCAGCAGGATGCCGGGACAGGGAAACACTGAAGCTTTCTTT	CASRMPGQGNTEAFF
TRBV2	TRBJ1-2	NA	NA	TGTGCCAGCACAGGGGACCCCTACTATGGCTACACCTTC	CASTGDPYYGYTF
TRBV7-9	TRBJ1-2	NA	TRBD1	TGTGCCAGCAGCTTAGGCGGACAGGGTGATGGCTACACCTTC	CASSLGGQGDGYTF
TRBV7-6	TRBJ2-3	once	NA	TGTGCCAGCAGCTTAATAGAGACCACAGATACGCAGTATTTT	CASSLIETTDTQYF
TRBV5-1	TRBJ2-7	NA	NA	TGCGCCAGCAGCTTGGGAGTCAGAAGCTCCTACGAGCAGTACTTC	CASSLGVRSSYEQYF